This T cell receptor beta chain was recorded in a study of shared clonotypes between healthy human individuals. In the naive CD8 group, cells lacked CD45RO and were positively selected for CCR7, so terminally differentiated effector memory CD45RA+ cells were left out. Assay used: immunoSEQ multiplex PCR; TCRdb lists only in-frame clones, some missing. The sample records about 2 million clones, about 94% being singletons. The CDR3 totals 13 residues. The germline V and J ends were trimmed by 5 bases and 4 bases, with 15 bases remaining between them. Germline lookup yields CDR1 SQVTM and CDR2 ANQGSEA. What was sequenced was naive CD8+ T cells sorted from blood. This TCR came from a man younger than 35 in good health. V usage is TRBV29-1 and J usage is TRBJ2-7; possibly TRBD1 for D (5 bases). CDR3 DNA sequence: TGCAGCGTTTTAGGGCAGGGCGAATACGAGCAGTACTTC. This translates into CSVLGQGEYEQYF.